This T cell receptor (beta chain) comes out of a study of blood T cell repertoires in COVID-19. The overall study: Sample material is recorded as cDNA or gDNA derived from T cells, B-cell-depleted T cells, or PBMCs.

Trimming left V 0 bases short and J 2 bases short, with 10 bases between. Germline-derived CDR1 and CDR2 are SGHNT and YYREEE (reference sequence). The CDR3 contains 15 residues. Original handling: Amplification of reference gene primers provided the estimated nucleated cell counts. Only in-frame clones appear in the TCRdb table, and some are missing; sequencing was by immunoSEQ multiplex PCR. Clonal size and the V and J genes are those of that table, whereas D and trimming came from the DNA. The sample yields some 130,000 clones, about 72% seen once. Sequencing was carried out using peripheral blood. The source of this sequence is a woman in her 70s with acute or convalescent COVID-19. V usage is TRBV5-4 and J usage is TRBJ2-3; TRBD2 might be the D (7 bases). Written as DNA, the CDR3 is TGTGCCAGCAGCTTGGCCCGGGGGGCCACAGATACGCAGTATTTT. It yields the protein CASSLARGATDTQYF.